The rows below give T cell receptor beta chains drawn from one sample of a study of cytomegalovirus exposure and HLA in healthy donors. The assay was immunoSEQ multiplex PCR, and TCRdb's table has in-frame clones only and misses some. The sample gives under 200,000 clones, roughly 80% of which show up once; over 2% is in the top ten. Sample: PBMCs. These receptors all come from a man in his sixties in good health and CMV-seronegative. CDR3s include the opening cysteine and the closing phenylalanine or tryptophan. D genes are given only for firm matches. Not all rows give a size; the values are once, few, many and, for expanded clones, a class.

>NA|TRBJ2-1|TRBV5-1|NA
CASSFMRVEYEQFF
TGCGCCAGCAGCTTTATGCGGGTGGAGTATGAGCAGTTCTTC
>NA|TRBJ2-1|TRBV5-4|NA
CASSSAGQSSYNEQFF
TGTGCCAGCAGCTCGGCTGGACAGAGCTCCTACAATGAGCAGTTCTTC
>NA|TRBJ2-1|TRBV5-4|NA
CASSLISNEQFF
TGTGCCAGCAGCTTGATTAGCAATGAGCAGTTCTTC
>NA|TRBJ1-3|TRBV15|NA
CATSRVGADTIYF
TGTGCCACCAGCAGGGTTGGGGCGGACACCATATATTTT
>NA|TRBJ2-1|TRBV6-5|NA
CASTQGNEQFF
TGTGCCAGCACACAGGGCAATGAGCAGTTCTTC
>TRBD1|TRBJ2-2|TRBV10-3|few
CAISVQTGIEELFF
TGTGCCATCAGTGTACAGACAGGGATAGAGGAGCTGTTTTTT
>TRBD2|TRBJ2-1|TRBV30|NA
CAWSPGLAREQFF
TGTGCCTGGAGTCCCGGACTAGCGAGAGAGCAGTTCTTC
>TRBD2|TRBJ2-1|TRBV9|few
CASQAGSYNEQFF
TGTGCCAGCCAAGCGGGATCCTACAATGAGCAGTTCTTC
>TRBD2|TRBJ2-5|TRBV2|NA
CASSPGTSGIVKTQYF
TGTGCCAGCAGTCCCGGGACTAGCGGGATAGTGAAGACCCAGTACTTC
>TRBD1|TRBJ2-7|TRBV10-3|NA
CAISESQGARWEQYF
TGTGCCATCAGTGAGTCCCAGGGGGCACGATGGGAGCAGTACTTC
>TRBD1|TRBJ2-7|TRBV6-1|NA
CASSAGQAVEQYF
TGTGCCAGCAGTGCGGGACAGGCGGTCGAGCAGTACTTC
>TRBD1|TRBJ1-2|TRBV15|once
CATSRTGGGYTF
TGTGCCACCAGCAGAACAGGGGGGGGCTACACCTTC
>TRBD1|TRBJ1-4|TRBV5-1|NA
CASSFRQGSDEKLFF
TGCGCCAGCAGCTTCCGACAGGGCTCCGACGAAAAACTGTTTTTT
>TRBD1|TRBJ1-2|TRBV4-1|NA
CASSQFLRQGDYGYTF
TGCGCCAGCAGCCAATTTCTTAGACAGGGGGACTATGGCTACACCTTC
>NA|TRBJ1-5|TRBV19|NA
CASSIGSSGSNQPQHF
TGTGCCAGTAGTATTGGGTCTTCAGGGAGCAATCAGCCCCAGCATTTT
>NA|TRBJ2-2|TRBV27|NA
CASSAWATGELFF
TGTGCCAGCAGTGCGTGGGCAACCGGGGAGCTGTTTTTT
>TRBD1|TRBJ2-1|TRBV6-5|NA
CASSYNRGQGRDEQFF
TGTGCCAGCAGTTACAACCGGGGACAGGGTCGCGATGAGCAGTTCTTC